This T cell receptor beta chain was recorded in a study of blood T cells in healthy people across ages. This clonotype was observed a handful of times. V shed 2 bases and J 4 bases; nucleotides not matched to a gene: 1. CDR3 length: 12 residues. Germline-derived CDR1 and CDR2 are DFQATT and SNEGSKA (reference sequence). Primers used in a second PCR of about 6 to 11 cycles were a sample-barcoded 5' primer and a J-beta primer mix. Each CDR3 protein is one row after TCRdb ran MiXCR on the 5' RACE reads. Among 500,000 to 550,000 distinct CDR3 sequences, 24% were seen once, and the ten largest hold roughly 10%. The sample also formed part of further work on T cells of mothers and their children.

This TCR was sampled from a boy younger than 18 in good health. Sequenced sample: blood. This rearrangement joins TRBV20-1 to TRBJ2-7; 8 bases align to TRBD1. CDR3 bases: TGCAGTGCTAGAAGACAGGGGTACGAGCAGTACTTC. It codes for CSARRQGYEQYF.